The 19 T cell receptor beta chains given below trace back to one sample, sequenced in a study of molecular identifiers for immune sequencing clone quantification. Each CDR3 protein gets one entry after TCRdb re-called the PCR reads with MiXCR. The table has 40,000 to 50,000 distinct CDR3 sequences, roughly a fifth seen once. Sequenced: naive CD8+ T cells from blood, with Jurkat cell RNA spiked in. Sample subset: FACS-sorted CD8+CD4-CCR7+CD45RA+ naive T cells. These receptors all come from a human donor in good health. Some libraries in this study had Jurkat cell RNA spiked in.

Comment on this clonotype: Since a much larger clone is just one base distant, this may be a read error. The conserved closing phenylalanine or tryptophan is absent in this CDR3, likely reflecting a read error. The CDR3 DNA reads as TGTGCCAGCAGCCCGGAAGGGATTGAAGCTTTCCTT. Encoded protein: CASSPEGIEAFL. The J gene is TRBJ1-1, the V gene TRBV5-3, with no clear D. TRBV5-3 is noted as an ORF with a role that remains uncertain. The CDR3 consists of 12 residues. V was pared by 8 bases and J by 7 bases, with 15 bases between.

This clonotype was counted at least ten times. The chain links TRBV9 to TRBJ1-1; D not certain. Germline lookup yields CDR1 SGDLS and CDR2 YYNGEE. The CDR3 extends over 13 amino acids. V shed 0 bases and J shed 3 bases, with 6 bases lying between them. In DNA, the CDR3 is TGTGCCAGCAGCGTAGTGGCAGACACTGAAGCTTTCTTT. As protein: CASSVVADTEAFF.

The chain joins TRBV4-1 to TRBJ2-7; TRBD1 matches at 11 bases. This CDR3 spans 19 amino acids. Germline CDR1 and CDR2: MGHRA and YSYEKL. V lost 1 base, J lost 4 bases, and 15 bases stayed unmatched. CDR3 sequence: CASSQVAGTGGLVGYEQYF. Here the CDR3 DNA reads TGCGCCAGCAGCCAAGTTGCCGGGACAGGGGGTCTGGTGGGATACGAGCAGTACTTC.

This clonotype was recorded many times. The rearrangement joins TRBV6-2 or TRBV6-3 to TRBJ1-1, with TRBD1 matching over 12 bases. The CDR3 extends over 16 amino acids. The J segment lost 8 bases and the V segment lost 0 bases, leaving 7 bases of the junction unmatched. Germline V gene data show CDR1 as MNHEY and CDR2 as SVGEGT. The CDR3 here is CASSYSRDRGLAEAFF. For the CDR3, the DNA is TGTGCCAGCAGTTACTCCCGGGACAGGGGGCTCGCGGAAGCTTTCTTT.

There are many counts of this clonotype. V gene TRBV7-2 combines with J gene TRBJ2-4; D is tentatively TRBD1 or TRBD2 (5 bases each). Trimming left V 1 base short and J 3 bases short, with 13 bases between. Germline V gene data show CDR1 as SGHTA and CDR2 as FQGNSA. The CDR3 contains 16 residues. CDR3 nucleotide sequence: TGTGCCAGCAGCTTAGGGGCAGGGAGCGGCAAAAACATTCAGTACTTC. It specifies CASSLGAGSGKNIQYF. Full variable domain (remainder filled in from reference TRBV7-2 and TRBJ2-4): GAGVSQSPSNKVTEKGKDVELRCDPISGHTALYWYRQSLGQGLEFLIYFQGNSAPDKSGLPSDRFSAERTGGSVSTLTIQRTQQEDSAVYLCASSLGAGSGKNIQYFGAGTRLSVL.

In its sample, this clonotype was seen many times. This chain links TRBV19 with TRBJ1-2; D perhaps matches TRBD1 (5 bases). Trimming removed 1 base at V and 3 bases at J, with 12 bases between. CDR1 is LNHDA, CDR2 SQIVND, per germline (reference sequence). This CDR3 contains 15 residues. The CDR3 reads CASSIAGDGYYGYTF. The DNA for the CDR3 is TGTGCCAGTAGTATAGCCGGGGACGGCTACTATGGCTACACCTTC.

This clonotype was counted ten times or more. The chain combines TRBV7-2 with TRBJ2-3, with D perhaps TRBD1 or TRBD2 (5 bases each). From germline, CDR1 is SGHTA and CDR2 FQGNSA. V lost 3 bases, J lost 2 bases, and 21 bases lay in between. This CDR3 region has 18 residues. The CDR3 DNA reads TGTGCCAGCAGCTTCGGCATAACGAGGGGTCCCTTCACAGATACGCAGTATTTT. This sequence encodes CASSFGITRGPFTDTQYF.

The chain couples TRBV9 to TRBJ2-3, with 15 bases that match TRBD2. The V and J ends lost 4 bases and 5 bases, in that order; junction bases with no gene match: 8. The CDR3 length is 17 residues. Germline CDR1 reads SGDLS; CDR2 reads YYNGEE. The CDR3 spells CASSPWTSGGAGDTQYF. The CDR3 DNA follows: TGTGCCAGCAGCCCCTGGACTAGCGGGGGGGCGGGAGATACGCAGTATTTT.

Comment on this clonotype: A much larger clone lies a single base off, so this may be a read error. The chain is built from TRBV7-2 and TRBJ1-4; the D gene is possibly TRBD1 (6 bases). The CDR3 is 16 amino acids. Trimming left V 3 bases short and J 7 bases short, with 18 bases between. Germline lookup yields CDR1 SGHTA and CDR2 FQGNSA. The CDR3 sequence: CASSFSRTELSEKLFF. The CDR3 nucleotides are TGTGCCAGCAGCTTTTCTCGGACAGAACTTAGTGAAAAACTGTTTTTT.

This clonotype showed up many times. This rearrangement joins TRBV15 to TRBJ2-3; no firm D call. The germline V and J ends were trimmed by 0 bases and 5 bases, with 6 bases remaining between them. Per germline, CDR1 LNHNV and CDR2 YYDKDF (reference sequence). The CDR3 consists of 13 residues. CDR3 coding DNA: TGTGCCACCAGCAGAGATTTGAGAGATACGCAGTATTTT. This codes for CATSRDLRDTQYF.

This clonotype was detected only a few times. A clone one base away is much larger, so this may be a read error. Without the conserved terminal phenylalanine or tryptophan, this CDR3 likely stems from a read error. The chain recombines TRBV28 with TRBJ2-1, with D possibly being TRBD2 (5 bases). V lost 3 bases and J lost 9, with 15 bases in between. CDR3 size: 14 residues. CDR1 MDHEN and CDR2 SYDVKM come from the germline V gene. CDR3 DNA: TGTGCCAGCAGTTTCCGAGGGAGACCGGGTGAGCAGTTCATC. Protein sequence: CASSFRGRPGEQFI.

The chain couples TRBV7-9 to TRBJ2-5, with D uncertain. Germline assignment: CDR1 SEHNR and CDR2 FQNEAQ (reference sequence). The CDR3 is made up of 15 amino acids. The V end was cut by 2 bases, the J end by 1 base, with 11 bases between. The CDR3 coding sequence is TGTGCCAGCAGCTTAAGGTCTACTGCCCAAGAGACCCAGTACTTC. It specifies CASSLRSTAQETQYF. The full variable domain, in which reference TRBV7-9 and TRBJ2-5 provide the parts outside the CDR3, is DTGVSQNPRHKITKRGQNVTFRCDPISEHNRLYWYRQTLGQGPEFLTYFQNEAQLEKSRLLSDRFSAERPKGSFSTLEIQRTEQGDSAMYLCASSLRSTAQETQYFGPGTRLLVL.

At least ten counts were recorded for this clonotype. V is TRBV11-2 and J is TRBJ2-7; D gene ambiguous. Trimming pared 5 bases from V and 2 bases from J, leaving 10 bases between. Per germline, CDR1 SGHAT and CDR2 FQNNGV. CDR3 length: 13 amino acids. CDR3 sequence: CASSPGVTYEQYF. The CDR3 DNA reads as TGTGCCAGCAGCCCGGGCGTCACCTACGAGCAGTACTTC. Full variable domain (rest looked up from reference TRBV11-2 and TRBJ2-7): EAGVAQSPRYKIIEKRQSVAFWCNPISGHATLYWYQQILGQGPKLLIQFQNNGVVDDSQLPKDRFSAERLKGVDSTLKIQPAKLEDSAVYLCASSPGVTYEQYFGPGTRLTVT.

This clonotype was detected ten times or more. This rearrangement joins TRBV28 to TRBJ2-1; TRBD2 matches 12 bases. Germline assignment: CDR1 MDHEN and CDR2 SYDVKM. The CDR3 extends over 17 amino acids. J was trimmed by 6 bases and V by 6 bases; bases with no gene match: 12. This CDR3 is CASSPLTSGRVVNEQFF. Here the CDR3 DNA reads TGTGCCAGCAGCCCCCTGACTAGCGGGAGAGTGGTCAATGAGCAGTTCTTC.

The CDR3 loop is CASSFRTAEQYF. Here the CDR3 DNA reads TGTGCCAGCAGCTTCCGGACCGCCGAGCAGTACTTC. This sequence joins TRBV11-2 and TRBJ2-7, with unresolved D. CDR3 length: 12 amino acids. V was trimmed by 3 bases and J by 6 bases, leaving 9 bases between them. Looked up from germline, CDR1 is SGHAT and CDR2 is FQNNGV.

This clonotype was counted at least ten times. The V gene is TRBV12-3 or TRBV12-4, the J gene TRBJ2-7; 7 bases fit TRBD1. The CDR3 is made up of 16 amino acids. V shed 1 base, J shed 2 bases, and the junction held 8 bases outside the gene matches. The CDR3 region is CASSLVRGQGAYEQYF. The CDR3 nucleotides are TGTGCCAGCAGTTTAGTACGCGGGCAGGGGGCCTACGAGCAGTACTTC.

This clonotype was detected many times. This chain connects TRBV11-2 to TRBJ2-5; 7 bases are a match to TRBD1. Germline-derived CDR1 and CDR2 are SGHAT and FQNNGV. V lost 5 bases to trimming and J lost 4 bases; unmatched junction nucleotides: 10. The CDR3 covers 15 residues. CDR3 amino acids: CASSPSTGLGETQYF. For the CDR3, the DNA is TGTGCCAGCAGCCCGTCGACAGGGTTGGGAGAGACCCAGTACTTC.

This clonotype was recorded at least ten times. The chain joins TRBV4-3 to TRBJ1-2; D unclear. This CDR3 region has 18 residues. V gave up 0 bases and J gave up 8 bases, with 25 bases separating them. Germline CDR1 LGHNA, CDR2 YSLEER. CDR3 nucleotide sequence: TGCGCCAGCAGCCAAGATCGCCCCGCTATCTTAGCTAAAAACGGCTACACCTTC. This gives the protein CASSQDRPAILAKNGYTF.

This clonotype was observed at least ten times. The rearrangement links TRBV4-3 to TRBJ2-7, with TRBD2 matching over 9 bases. CDR3 length: 17 amino acids. J gave up 5 bases and V 4 bases, and 15 bases lay outside the gene matches. Germline values: CDR1 LGHNA, CDR2 YSLEER. CDR3 region: CASSLEGATSGINEQYF. DNA for the CDR3: TGCGCCAGCAGCCTCGAAGGGGCGACTAGCGGCATCAACGAGCAGTACTTC.